This T cell receptor (beta chain) was recovered during a study of PD-L1 blockade in urothelial cancer. The CDR3 contains 16 residues. CDR1 is SGHVS, CDR2 FNYEAQ, per germline. The ends were cut back, 4 bases at V and 3 bases at J, with 16 bases in the middle. Each patient gave between 1 and 8 samples of peripheral blood mononuclear cells, which were collected pretreatment and during treatment. Sequencing was performed with immunoSEQ multiplex PCR; in TCRdb, only in-frame clones are kept and a portion is missing. The data contain 25,000 to 30,000 clones, more than 75% of them singletons. This clonotype originated in a man aged 50-60 years with urothelial cancer. Sequencing used PBMCs, obtained around atezolizumab (anti-PD-L1) treatment. The chain recombines TRBV7-6 with TRBJ2-1; weak D call: TRBD2 (6 bases). The CDR3, as DNA: TGTGCCAGCAGCTCGGGGTGGTCGGGGGACTACAATGAGCAGTTCTTC. It yields the protein CASSSGWSGDYNEQFF.